Following are 15 T cell receptor beta chains from one sample sequenced in a study of regulatory T cells in long-lasting Graves disease. With iRepertoire HTBI primers and Arm-PCR of CDR3 regions, TCR beta libraries were built. Each CDR3 protein is one row after TCRdb ran MiXCR on the multiplex PCR reads. The sample holds about 500,000 distinct CDR3 sequences, about 12% seen once. Time point denoted: newly diagnosed GD, antithyroid drugs for less than 3 months. Following extraction of RNA from PBMCs, that RNA was used to make the TCR library. These data were also filed under a second study, of T cells in Graves' hyperthyroidism and ophthalmopathy.

The material was peripheral blood mononuclear cells (PBMCs), obtained at new diagnosis, from a patient treated with antithyroid drugs. Receptor source: a woman aged 25 to 39 with Graves disease.

The chain links TRBV30 to TRBJ1-6, with D unclear. This CDR3 is built from 14 residues. With 2 bases removed from V and 6 bases from J, the gap between germline ends came to 11 bases. Germline V gene lookup returns CDR1 GTSNPN and CDR2 SVGIG (reference sequence). The CDR3 region is CAWSYSSLNSPLHF. CDR3 coding DNA: TGTGCCTGGAGTTATTCAAGCCTTAATTCACCCCTCCACTTT.

This chain connects TRBV5-1 to TRBJ2-7; 8 positions agree with TRBD2. CDR1 is SGHRS, CDR2 YFSETQ, per germline. CDR3 length: 14 amino acids. Unmatched junction bases numbered 6, after V lost 0 bases and J lost 7 bases. CDR3 DNA sequence: TGCGCCAGCAGCTTGGAGGTAGCGGGACGGGAGCAGTACTTC. It encodes CASSLEVAGREQYF.

V gene TRBV19 combines with J gene TRBJ1-6; D uncertain. The CDR3 length is 15 residues. The germline V and J ends were trimmed by 7 bases and 6 bases, with 16 bases remaining between them. Germline loops: CDR1 LNHDA, CDR2 SQIVND (reference sequence). The CDR3 sequence: CASKTEAGVNSPLHF. CDR3 sequence (DNA): TGTGCCAGTAAGACTGAAGCCGGAGTTAATTCACCCCTCCACTTT.

This clonotype was detected many times. The chain carries TRBV11-1 and TRBJ2-3; 8 bases are shared with TRBD1. The CDR3 is 15 amino acids. J lost 1 base, V lost 0 bases, and 0 bases had no gene match. Germline V CDR1 and CDR2: SGHAT, FQDESV (reference sequence). CDR3: CASSLAGQGTDTQYF. CDR3 bases: TGTGCCAGCAGCTTAGCGGGACAGGGCACAGATACGCAGTATTTT.

The gene calls are TRBV2 and TRBJ2-7; the match to TRBD1 covers 7 bases. V gave up 6 bases and J gave up 3 bases; unmatched junction bases: 8. Germline V gene sequence: CDR1 SNHLY, CDR2 FYNNEI. The CDR3 has 14 amino acids. The CDR3 DNA follows: TGTGCCAGCAGCGTAGGACAGGTGGGCTACGAGCAGTACTTC. This gives the protein CASSVGQVGYEQYF.

This clonotype was seen repeatedly, ten times or more. This sequence joins TRBV11-2 and TRBJ2-7, with 8 positions matching TRBD1. CDR1 and CDR2 (germline): SGHAT, FQNNGV. This CDR3 has 11 amino acids. The V segment lost 5 bases and the J segment 9 bases; nucleotides outside the gene matches: 3. The chain's CDR3 is CASSKTGAQYF. CDR3 DNA sequence: TGTGCCAGCAGCAAGACAGGGGCGCAGTACTTC.

Many counts were recorded for this clonotype. The chain recombines TRBV12-3 or TRBV12-4 with TRBJ2-7; D possibly matches TRBD1 or TRBD2 (6 bases each). The CDR3 runs to 18 residues. The V and J ends lost 5 bases and 2 bases respectively, with 25 bases between them. The CDR3 bases are TGTGCCAGCAGTCCGCAGGGGTTTACCGGGGGAAGGACCTACGAGCAGTACTTC. Its translation is CASSPQGFTGGRTYEQYF.

This clonotype has a count of ten or more. This chain links TRBV27 with TRBJ2-5, with D possibly being TRBD1 or TRBD2 (5 bases each). The CDR3 spans 14 residues. V lost 6 bases to trimming and J lost 2 bases, with 13 bases between them. Germline V lookup: CDR1 MNHEY, CDR2 SMNVEV (reference sequence). CDR3 region: CASRAGWGQETQYF. CDR3 bases: TGTGCCAGCAGGGCGGGCTGGGGGCAAGAGACCCAGTACTTC.

The gene calls are TRBV14 and TRBJ2-3; D not certain. Trimming cost V 6 bases and J 6 bases, with 13 bases left between them. The germline gives CDR1 SGHDN, CDR2 FVKESK. CDR3 length: 13 amino acids. The CDR3 region is CASSKGLPDTQYF. DNA for the CDR3: TGTGCCAGCAGTAAGGGTCTCCCGGATACGCAGTATTTT.

This clonotype was counted at least ten times. J is TRBJ2-3 and V is TRBV5-6; D possibly corresponds to TRBD1 (5 bases). V lost 2 bases to trimming and J lost 6 bases, with 16 bases between them. The V gene's germline CDR1 is SGHDT and CDR2 YYEEEE. The CDR3 is made up of 15 amino acids. The CDR3 DNA sequence: TGTGCCAGCAGCTTTGGGGCAGGGATGGCGGATACGCAGTATTTT. Translation: CASSFGAGMADTQYF.

This clonotype was seen a few times. The chain couples TRBV4-1 to TRBJ2-2, with D uncertain. Germline CDR1 and CDR2: MGHRA and YSYEKL. The CDR3 is 14 amino acids. The ends were cut back, 5 bases at V and 6 bases at J, with 13 bases in the middle. The CDR3 DNA follows: TGCGCCAGCAGCTCCCCGGCCCGTTCCGGGGAGCTGTTTTTT. Translated, it gives CASSSPARSGELFF.

This clonotype was counted ten times or more. V usage is TRBV29-1 and J usage is TRBJ1-2; 9 bases are a match to TRBD1. Per germline, CDR1 SQVTM and CDR2 ANQGSEA. Unmatched junction bases numbered 7, after V lost 4 bases and J lost 1 base. This CDR3 is 15 amino acids long. The CDR3 sequence is CSVGGQGSYNYGYTF. The CDR3 nucleotides read TGCAGCGTTGGTGGACAGGGGTCTTATAACTATGGCTACACCTTC.

This clonotype was detected a few times. The chain is built from TRBV7-6 and TRBJ2-1; 7 bases agree with TRBD2. Unmatched junction bases numbered 15, after V lost 0 bases and J lost 4 bases. Germline values: CDR1 SGHVS, CDR2 FNYEAQ. This CDR3 has 19 residues. The CDR3 protein is CASSLALSGTYTRYNEQFF. CDR3 coding DNA: TGTGCCAGCAGCTTAGCGCTAAGCGGGACTTATACTCGGTACAATGAGCAGTTCTTC.

A few counts support this clonotype. The V gene is TRBV11-2, the J gene TRBJ2-6, with 10 bases aligning to TRBD1. CDR3 length: 18 amino acids. Germline V CDR1 and CDR2: SGHAT, FQNNGV. With 5 bases clipped from V and 3 bases from J, the junction kept 10 bases outside the gene matches. The CDR3 loop is CASSRDRGSSGGANVLTF. The DNA for the CDR3 is TGTGCCAGCAGCAGGGACAGGGGATCTTCGGGTGGGGCCAACGTCCTGACTTTC.

This clonotype has ten or more counts. V is TRBV29-1 and J is TRBJ2-7; D uncertain. Trimming stripped 5 bases from V and 0 bases from J, with 8 bases between. This CDR3 is built from 12 residues. CDR1 is SQVTM, CDR2 ANQGSEA, per germline. For the CDR3, the DNA is TGCAGCGTTCGGCTTTCCTCCTACGAGCAGTACTTC. Encoded protein: CSVRLSSYEQYF.